Below are 11 T cell receptor beta chains sequenced from a single sample in a study of T cells after somatic rescue of genetic block. Sequencing was performed with immunoSEQ multiplex PCR; in TCRdb, only in-frame clones are kept and a portion is missing. The table lists several thousand clones, roughly 76% of them singletons. The sequencing input was peripheral blood mononuclear cells (PBMCs). The receptors come from a boy aged 10-17 years.

This chain links TRBV7-9 with TRBJ2-3, with unresolved D. Germline-derived CDR1 and CDR2 are SEHNR and FQNEAQ (reference sequence). Trimming left V 3 bases short and J 3 bases short, with 10 bases between. This CDR3 contains 14 residues. CDR3 residues: CASSLRISTDTQYF. CDR3 bases: TGTGCCAGCAGCTTGCGGATTTCAACAGATACGCAGTATTTT.

V gene TRBV14 combines with J gene TRBJ2-3; D is ambiguous. V was trimmed by 1 base and J by 4 bases, leaving 9 bases between them. This CDR3 spans 14 amino acids. From germline, CDR1 is SGHDN and CDR2 FVKESK. The CDR3 loop reads CASSQVRSADTQYF. In DNA, the CDR3 is TGTGCCAGCAGCCAAGTCCGCTCGGCAGATACGCAGTATTTT. Filled out from reference TRBV14 and TRBJ2-3, the complete variable domain reads EAGVTQFPSHSVIEKGQTVTLRCDPISGHDNLYWYRRVMGKEIKFLLHFVKESKQDESGMPNNRFLAERTGGTYSTLKVQPAELEDSGVYFCASSQVRSADTQYFGPGTRLTVL.

The genes are TRBV7-9 and TRBJ1-2; 7 bases map to TRBD1. V gave up 1 base and J gave up 2 bases; unmatched junction bases: 1. In germline, CDR1 is SEHNR, CDR2 FQNEAQ (reference sequence). The CDR3 runs to 14 residues. The CDR3 loop reads CASSLDRGNYGYTF. Here the CDR3 DNA reads TGTGCCAGCAGCTTAGACAGGGGAAACTATGGCTACACCTTC.

The chain couples TRBV9 to TRBJ2-2, with 8 bases aligning to TRBD2. The junction had 8 bases not matched to a gene; V was cut back by 6 bases and J by 4 bases. In germline, CDR1 is SGDLS, CDR2 YYNGEE. This CDR3 region has 15 residues. Here the CDR3 DNA reads TGTGCCAGCAACCGGGCTAGCGGGTTCACCGGGGAGCTGTTTTTT. It encodes CASNRASGFTGELFF. Variable domain in full (rest from reference TRBV9 and TRBJ2-2): DSGVTQTPKHLITATGQRVTLRCSPRSGDLSVYWYQQSLDQGLQFLIQYYNGEERAKGNILERFSAQQFPDLHSELNLSSLELGDSALYFCASNRASGFTGELFFGEGSRLTVL.

This chain uses TRBV4-1 with TRBJ2-5; D is perhaps TRBD1 (5 bases). Germline assignment: CDR1 MGHRA and CDR2 YSYEKL. The CDR3 covers 14 residues. V gave up 0 bases and J gave up 2 bases, with 7 bases separating them. The CDR3 nucleotides read TGCGCCAGCAGCCAAGAGTACAGGCAAGAGACCCAGTACTTC. As protein: CASSQEYRQETQYF.

The chain carries TRBV5-4 and TRBJ2-3, with 8 bases aligning to TRBD2. Germline lookup yields CDR1 SGHNT and CDR2 YYREEE (reference sequence). With 2 bases clipped from V and 1 base from J, the junction kept 6 bases outside the gene matches. The CDR3 sequence is 16 residues long. DNA of the CDR3: TGTGCCAGCAGCTTTAGACTAGCGAGACGCACAGATACGCAGTATTTT. As protein: CASSFRLARRTDTQYF.

This clone was picked up a small number of times. The V call is TRBV29-1, the J call TRBJ1-1; D gene uncertain. Trimming left V 3 bases short and J 0 bases short, with 8 bases between. CDR1 and CDR2 from the germline V gene are SQVTM and ANQGSEA. The CDR3 covers 13 residues. CDR3 amino acids: CSVEENMNTEAFF. For the CDR3, the DNA is TGCAGCGTTGAGGAGAATATGAACACTGAAGCTTTCTTT.

V gene TRBV7-9 combines with J gene TRBJ1-2; 9 bases are shared with TRBD1. Losses at the gene ends were 7 bases for V and 7 bases for J; bases not matched to a gene: 10. Germline assignment: CDR1 SEHNR and CDR2 FQNEAQ (reference sequence). The CDR3 sequence is 14 residues long. CDR3 sequence: CASTPPWTGVGYTF. The CDR3 DNA is TGTGCCAGCACGCCACCCTGGACAGGGGTTGGCTACACCTTC.

The rearrangement uses TRBV5-5 and TRBJ2-3; 7 bases are a match to TRBD2. Germline V gene sequence: CDR1 SGHKS, CDR2 YYEKEE (reference sequence). The CDR3 length is 14 residues. V was clipped by 3 bases and J by 2 bases; unmatched bases: 3. The CDR3 here is CASSYRGDTDTQYF. Here the CDR3 DNA reads TGTGCCAGCAGCTACCGGGGGGACACAGATACGCAGTATTTT.

This clone was detected only a few times. This rearrangement joins TRBV19 to TRBJ2-7; D not resolved. The CDR3 length is 14 residues. Germline-derived CDR1 and CDR2 are LNHDA and SQIVND (reference sequence). Trimming removed 3 bases at V and 2 bases at J, with 11 bases between. CDR3 in amino acids: CASSISGNTYEQYF. The CDR3 DNA follows: TGTGCCAGTAGTATTTCTGGGAATACCTACGAGCAGTACTTC.

This chain joins TRBV10-1 and TRBJ2-1; 9 bases map to TRBD2. From germline, CDR1 is WNHNN and CDR2 SYGVQD (reference sequence). The CDR3 is 13 residues long. After removal of 7 bases from V and 5 bases from J, the junction contained 3 bases not matched to a gene. For the CDR3, the DNA is TGCGCCAGCACTAGCGGGATAAACAATGAGCAGTTCTTC. It is translated as CASTSGINNEQFF.